The clone carrying this TCR beta chain was found once. These data originate in a study of blood T cell repertoires in COVID-19. About the research overall: T cells, B-cell-depleted T cells, or PBMCs provided the cDNA or gDNA that served as material.

Germline lookup yields CDR1 GTSNPN and CDR2 SVGIG (reference sequence). Trimming took 3 bases from V and 7 from J; bases not matched to a gene: 10. The CDR3 runs 16 residues. Profiled with immunoSEQ multiplex PCR; TCRdb holds only in-frame clones, not every one. The sample lists about 300,000 clones; around 85% were seen once. This clonotype was sampled from a human donor with COVID-19, enrolled during active disease. The donor label of this sample is uncertain. What was sequenced was peripheral blood. The chain links TRBV30 to TRBJ1-6, with 9 nucleotides matching TRBD1. CDR3 sequence (DNA): TGTGCCTGGAGGCCCCAGTTAGGGACAGGGAATTCACCCCTCCACTTT. It encodes CAWRPQLGTGNSPLHF.